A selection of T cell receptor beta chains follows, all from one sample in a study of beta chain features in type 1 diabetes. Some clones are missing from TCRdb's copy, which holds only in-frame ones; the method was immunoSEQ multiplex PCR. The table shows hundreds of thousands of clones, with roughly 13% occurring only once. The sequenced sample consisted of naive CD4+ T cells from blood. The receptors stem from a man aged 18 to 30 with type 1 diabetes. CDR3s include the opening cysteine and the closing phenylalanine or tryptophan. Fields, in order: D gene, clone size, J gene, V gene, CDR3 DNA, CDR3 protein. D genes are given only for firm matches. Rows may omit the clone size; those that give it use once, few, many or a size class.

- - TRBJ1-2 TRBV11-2 TGTGCCAGCAGCTTGTCAGGTACCGCTGACTATGGCTACACCTTC CASSLSGTADYGYTF
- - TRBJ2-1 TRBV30 TGTGCCTGGAGTGACGGGACGTCCTACAATGAGCAGTTCTTC CAWSDGTSYNEQFF
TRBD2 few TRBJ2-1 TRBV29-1 TGCAGCGTTTTATCCAGCGGGGGGGCCGCCTACAATGAGCAGTTCTTC CSVLSSGGAAYNEQFF
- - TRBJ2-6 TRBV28 TGTGCCAGCAGTCTGGGGTCAGCTGGGGCCAACGTCCTGACTTTC CASSLGSAGANVLTF
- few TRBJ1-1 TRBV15 TGTGCCACCAGCAGCACAGGAGACACTGAAGCTTTCTTT CATSSTGDTEAFF
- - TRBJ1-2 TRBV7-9 TGTGCCAGCAGCTTAGAACAGAACTATGGCTACACCTTC CASSLEQNYGYTF
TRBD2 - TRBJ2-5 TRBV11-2 TGTGCCAGCAGCCACCTAGCGGGGGGCGAAGAGACCCAGTACTTC CASSHLAGGEETQYF
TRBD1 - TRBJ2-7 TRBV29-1 TGCAGCGTTGAAGGGGACAGGGAATCCCGGTACTTC CSVEGDRESRYF
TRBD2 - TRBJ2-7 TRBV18 TGTGCCAGCTCACCCCAGCGGGGGGTCTACGAGCAGTACTTC CASSPQRGVYEQYF
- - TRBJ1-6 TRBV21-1 TGTGCCAGCAGCAAAAAAAGGACAGGGACATCCTATAATTCACCCCTCCACTTT CASSKKRTGTSYNSPLHF
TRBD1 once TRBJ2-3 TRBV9 TGTGCCAGCAGCCCACACAGGGGTTCCTCTAGCACAGATACGCAGTATTTT CASSPHRGSSSTDTQYF
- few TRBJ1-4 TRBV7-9 TGTGCCAGCAGCTTACTCAGGAATAATGAAAAACTGTTTTTT CASSLLRNNEKLFF
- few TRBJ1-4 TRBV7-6 TGTGCCAGCAGCTTGACTGGGCTAACTAATGAAAAACTGTTTTTT CASSLTGLTNEKLFF
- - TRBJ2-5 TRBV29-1 TGCAGCGTTTCCACCGGAGGGGGCGTAGAGACCCAGTACTTC CSVSTGGGVETQYF
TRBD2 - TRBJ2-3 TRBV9 TGTGCCAGCAGCCCCCGGGGTAGCGGGGGGGCCGATACGCAGTATTTT CASSPRGSGGADTQYF
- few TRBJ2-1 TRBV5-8 TGTGCCAGCAGCTTGGAGATGGTCTACAATGAGCAGTTCTTC CASSLEMVYNEQFF
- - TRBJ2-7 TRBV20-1 TGCAGTGCTAGGCAGACGGTCGAGCAGTACTTC CSARQTVEQYF
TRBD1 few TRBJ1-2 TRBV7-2 TGTGCCAGCAGCTCCCCTCCGGGGACAGCCTCGAACTATGGCTACACCTTC CASSSPPGTASNYGYTF
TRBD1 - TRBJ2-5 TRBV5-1 TGCGCCAGCAGCTGGGACAGTACAAGGTTGGAGACCCAGTACTTC CASSWDSTRLETQYF
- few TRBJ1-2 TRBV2 TGTGCCAGCAGTGGGGAGACGGGCTATGGCTACACCTTC CASSGETGYGYTF
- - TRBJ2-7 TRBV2 TGTGCCAGCGGGACCTACGAGCAGTACTTC CASGTYEQYF
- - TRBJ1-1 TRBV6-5 TGTGCCAGCAGTTACCGGGGAAACACTGAAGCTTTCTTT CASSYRGNTEAFF
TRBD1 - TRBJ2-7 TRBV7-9 TGTGCCAGCAGCTCGGGACAGGGTTTGGTCGAGCAGTACTTC CASSSGQGLVEQYF